This T cell receptor (beta chain) stems from a study of T cell changes during pregnancy in multiple sclerosis. Assay used: immunoSEQ multiplex PCR; TCRdb lists only in-frame clones, some missing. The sample includes tens of thousands of clones, approximately 90% of them seen just once. A remark on this clone: One junction end does not reproduce the germline sequence, and a read error may be involved.

The CDR3 consists of 15 residues. Germline V gives CDR1 ENHRY, CDR2 SYGVKD. The chain couples TRBV10-3 to TRBJ1-1; TRBD1 matches at 10 bases. The source of this sequence is a female donor in good health, enrolled as a control in a pregnancy study. The material sequenced was peripheral blood, taken in the second trimester of pregnancy. The CDR3 DNA follows: TGTGCCATCAGTGGAGGGACAGGGGTAAACACTAAAGCTTTCTTT. Translated: CAISGGTGVNTKAFF.